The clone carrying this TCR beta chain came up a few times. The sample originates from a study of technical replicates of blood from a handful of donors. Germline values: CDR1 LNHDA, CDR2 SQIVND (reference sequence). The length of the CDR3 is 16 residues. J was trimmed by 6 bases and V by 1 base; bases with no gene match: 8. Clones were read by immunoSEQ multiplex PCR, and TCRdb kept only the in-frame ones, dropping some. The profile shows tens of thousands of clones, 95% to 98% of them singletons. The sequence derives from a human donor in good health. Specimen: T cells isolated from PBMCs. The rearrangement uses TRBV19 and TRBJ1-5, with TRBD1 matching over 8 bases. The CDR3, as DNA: TGTGCCAGTAGTATAGTCAGGACAGGGTATTTTCAGCCCCAGCATTTT. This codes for CASSIVRTGYFQPQHF.